This is a list of T cell receptor beta chains from one sample in a study of blood T cell repertoires in COVID-19. TCRdb keeps only in-frame clones here, not all; method: immunoSEQ multiplex PCR. The sample has about 220,000 clones, roughly four fifths seen once. The material sequenced was peripheral blood. The receptors here all came from a woman in her sixties or seventies with acute or convalescent COVID-19. Each CDR3 is given with its conserved first and last residue. The order of the fields is clone size, V gene, D gene, J gene, CDR3 protein, CDR3 DNA. A D gene is named only where the DNA matches it firmly. Size tells how often a clone was seen (once, few, many) or the class of an expanded clone, and some rows leave it out.

abundance: .; v_gene: TRBV18; d_gene: TRBD1; j_gene: TRBJ1-5; CDR3aa: CASSPDRGQPQHF; CDR3nt: TGTGCCAGCTCACCAGACAGGGGTCAGCCCCAGCATTTT
abundance: .; v_gene: TRBV4-2; d_gene: .; j_gene: TRBJ1-1; CDR3aa: CASRSRGANTEAFF; CDR3nt: TGTGCCAGCAGGTCCAGGGGAGCTAACACTGAAGCTTTCTTT
abundance: .; v_gene: TRBV24-1; d_gene: TRBD1; j_gene: TRBJ1-2; CDR3aa: CATSDPRTGDYGYTF; CDR3nt: TGTGCCACCAGTGATCCGCGAACAGGGGACTATGGCTACACCTTC
abundance: .; v_gene: TRBV5-4; d_gene: TRBD2; j_gene: TRBJ2-3; CDR3aa: CASRPGTSGPTDTQYF; CDR3nt: TGTGCCAGCAGACCAGGGACTAGCGGTCCCACAGATACGCAGTATTTT
abundance: .; v_gene: TRBV5-1; d_gene: TRBD2; j_gene: TRBJ2-7; CDR3aa: CASSWRTSGASEQYF; CDR3nt: TGCGCCAGCAGCTGGCGGACTAGCGGGGCTTCCGAGCAGTACTTC
abundance: .; v_gene: TRBV5-4; d_gene: .; j_gene: TRBJ1-5; CDR3aa: CASSLPGQPQHF; CDR3nt: TGTGCCAGCAGCTTGCCGGGACAGCCCCAGCATTTT
abundance: .; v_gene: TRBV21-1; d_gene: .; j_gene: TRBJ1-5; CDR3aa: CASSSNRGIDQPQHF; CDR3nt: TGTGCCAGCAGCTCCAACAGAGGGATCGATCAGCCCCAGCATTTT
abundance: once; v_gene: TRBV5-1; d_gene: .; j_gene: TRBJ1-4; CDR3aa: CASSLEGVNFEKLFF; CDR3nt: TGCGCCAGCAGCTTGGAAGGGGTTAACTTTGAAAAACTGTTTTTT
abundance: .; v_gene: TRBV4-2; d_gene: .; j_gene: TRBJ2-1; CDR3aa: CASSQDLDRFSYNEQFF; CDR3nt: TGTGCCAGCAGCCAAGATCTAGACCGTTTCTCCTACAATGAGCAGTTCTTC
abundance: .; v_gene: TRBV6-5; d_gene: TRBD2; j_gene: TRBJ2-1; CDR3aa: CASRSLAGAYNEQFF; CDR3nt: TGTGCCAGCAGATCACTAGCGGGGGCTTACAATGAGCAGTTCTTC
abundance: .; v_gene: TRBV3-1/TRBV3-2; d_gene: TRBD2; j_gene: TRBJ2-1; CDR3aa: CASSQGLGTPKRHNNEQFF; CDR3nt: TGTGCCAGCAGCCAGGGACTAGGAACCCCTAAGAGACACAACAATGAGCAGTTCTTC
abundance: .; v_gene: TRBV10-3; d_gene: TRBD2; j_gene: TRBJ2-3; CDR3aa: CAIEAGGSTDTQYF; CDR3nt: TGTGCCATCGAAGCGGGGGGGAGCACAGATACGCAGTATTTT
abundance: once; v_gene: TRBV27; d_gene: TRBD2; j_gene: TRBJ2-1; CDR3aa: CASKRRGEYEQFF; CDR3nt: TGTGCCAGCAAACGGCGGGGGGAATATGAGCAGTTCTTC
abundance: .; v_gene: TRBV5-1; d_gene: TRBD1; j_gene: TRBJ1-4; CDR3aa: CASSPRQGPNEKLFF; CDR3nt: TGCGCCAGCAGCCCGAGACAGGGCCCTAATGAAAAACTGTTTTTT
abundance: .; v_gene: TRBV6-5; d_gene: .; j_gene: TRBJ1-2; CDR3aa: CASISGSSNYGYTF; CDR3nt: TGTGCCAGCATTTCAGGTTCCTCAAACTATGGCTACACCTTC
abundance: .; v_gene: TRBV9; d_gene: TRBD2; j_gene: TRBJ2-1; CDR3aa: CASSVGTSALNEQFF; CDR3nt: TGTGCCAGCAGCGTAGGGACTAGCGCCCTCAATGAGCAGTTCTTC
abundance: .; v_gene: TRBV6-1; d_gene: TRBD1; j_gene: TRBJ2-2; CDR3aa: CASSDGQAGELFF; CDR3nt: TGTGCCAGCAGTGATGGACAGGCCGGGGAGCTGTTTTTT
abundance: .; v_gene: TRBV30; d_gene: TRBD1; j_gene: TRBJ2-5; CDR3aa: CAWIRDRGIQETQYF; CDR3nt: TGTGCCTGGATACGGGACAGGGGCATCCAAGAGACCCAGTACTTC
abundance: .; v_gene: TRBV5-1; d_gene: TRBD2; j_gene: TRBJ2-3; CDR3aa: CASSLTGTTSTDTQYF; CDR3nt: TGCGCCAGCAGCTTGACCGGGACTACTAGCACAGATACGCAGTATTTT
abundance: .; v_gene: TRBV5-1; d_gene: .; j_gene: TRBJ2-7; CDR3aa: CASSLASGRGYEQYF; CDR3nt: TGCGCCAGCAGCTTGGCCTCGGGCAGGGGCTACGAGCAGTACTTC
abundance: once; v_gene: TRBV4-3; d_gene: .; j_gene: TRBJ1-1; CDR3aa: CASSRRTGSLSTEAFF; CDR3nt: TGCGCCAGCAGCCGCCGAACAGGTTCGTTAAGCACTGAAGCTTTCTTT
abundance: once; v_gene: TRBV11-2; d_gene: .; j_gene: TRBJ2-2; CDR3aa: CASSSGARVGELFF; CDR3nt: TGTGCCAGCAGCTCAGGAGCGAGGGTCGGGGAGCTGTTTTTT
abundance: once; v_gene: TRBV4-3; d_gene: TRBD1; j_gene: TRBJ2-7; CDR3aa: CASSPDRAPVYEQYF; CDR3nt: TGCGCCAGCAGCCCGGACAGGGCCCCCGTCTACGAGCAGTACTTC
abundance: .; v_gene: TRBV9; d_gene: .; j_gene: TRBJ1-1; CDR3aa: CASSVGLSTEAFF; CDR3nt: TGTGCCAGCAGCGTAGGACTGAGCACTGAAGCTTTCTTT
abundance: .; v_gene: TRBV5-6; d_gene: TRBD1; j_gene: TRBJ2-1; CDR3aa: CASSFYVGQVVYNEQFF; CDR3nt: TGTGCCAGCAGCTTTTATGTAGGACAGGTTGTCTACAATGAGCAGTTCTTC
abundance: .; v_gene: TRBV29-1; d_gene: .; j_gene: TRBJ1-2; CDR3aa: CSVGRGGSNYGYTF; CDR3nt: TGCAGCGTGGGGCGCGGGGGGTCGAACTATGGCTACACCTTC
abundance: .; v_gene: TRBV30; d_gene: .; j_gene: TRBJ1-2; CDR3aa: CATISQYGYTF; CDR3nt: TGTGCCACTATCTCCCAATATGGCTACACCTTC
abundance: .; v_gene: TRBV27; d_gene: TRBD1; j_gene: TRBJ1-6; CDR3aa: CASSPRTGGGLGNSPLHF; CDR3nt: TGTGCCAGCAGTCCCAGGACAGGAGGGGGTCTGGGTAATTCACCCCTCCACTTT
abundance: .; v_gene: TRBV14; d_gene: .; j_gene: TRBJ2-1; CDR3aa: CASSQEWGRYNEQFF; CDR3nt: TGTGCCAGCAGCCAAGAATGGGGGAGGTACAATGAGCAGTTCTTC
abundance: .; v_gene: TRBV11-2; d_gene: .; j_gene: TRBJ1-1; CDR3aa: CASSLVHGGMTEAFF; CDR3nt: TGTGCCAGCAGCTTAGTTCACGGGGGGATGACTGAAGCTTTCTTT